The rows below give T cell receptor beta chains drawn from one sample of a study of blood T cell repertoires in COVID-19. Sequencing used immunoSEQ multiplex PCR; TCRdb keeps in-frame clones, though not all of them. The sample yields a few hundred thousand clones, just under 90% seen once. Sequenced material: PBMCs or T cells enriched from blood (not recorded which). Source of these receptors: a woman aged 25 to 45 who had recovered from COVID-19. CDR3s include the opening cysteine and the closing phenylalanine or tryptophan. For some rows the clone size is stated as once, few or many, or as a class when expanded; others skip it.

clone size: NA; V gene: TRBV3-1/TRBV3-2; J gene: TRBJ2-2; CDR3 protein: CASSGLAGGPAGELFF
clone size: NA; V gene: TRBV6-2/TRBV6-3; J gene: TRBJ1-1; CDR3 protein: CASSYALTGEVVTEAFF
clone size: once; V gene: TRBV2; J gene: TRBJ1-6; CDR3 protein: CASSEVGGAASHF
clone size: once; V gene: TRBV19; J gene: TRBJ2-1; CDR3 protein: CASGLLAGGPRDNEQFF
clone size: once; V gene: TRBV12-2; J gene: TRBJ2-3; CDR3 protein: CASRPRDTQYF
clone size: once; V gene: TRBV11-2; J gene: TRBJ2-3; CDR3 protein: CASRPLNSRTDTQYF
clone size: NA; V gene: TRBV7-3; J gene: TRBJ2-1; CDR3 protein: CASSLYQEGSYNEQFF
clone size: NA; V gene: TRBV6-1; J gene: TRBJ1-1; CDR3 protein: CASSELYIMNTEAFF
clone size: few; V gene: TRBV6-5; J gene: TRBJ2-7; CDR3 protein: CASSRSGYEQYF
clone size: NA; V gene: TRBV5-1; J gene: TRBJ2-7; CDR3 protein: CASSLYDEQYF
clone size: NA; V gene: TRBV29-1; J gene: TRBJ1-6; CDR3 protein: CSVRTGTRSPLHF
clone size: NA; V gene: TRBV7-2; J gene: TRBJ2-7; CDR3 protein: CAGQRTSGAYEQYF
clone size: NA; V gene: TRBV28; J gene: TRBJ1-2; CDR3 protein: CASSRDRGPFYGYTF
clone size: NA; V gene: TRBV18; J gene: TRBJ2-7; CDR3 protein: CASSPKMTSGGTYEQYF
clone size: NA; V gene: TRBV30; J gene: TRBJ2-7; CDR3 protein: CAWSVAKYEQYF
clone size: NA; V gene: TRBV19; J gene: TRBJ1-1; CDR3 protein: CASSRLPQTRNTEAFF
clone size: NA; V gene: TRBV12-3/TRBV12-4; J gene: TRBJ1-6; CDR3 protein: CASGKGASSPLHF
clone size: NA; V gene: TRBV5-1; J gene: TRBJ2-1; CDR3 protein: CASTNPGHNNEQFF
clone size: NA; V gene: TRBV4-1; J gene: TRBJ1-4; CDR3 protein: CASSQINSPEKLFF
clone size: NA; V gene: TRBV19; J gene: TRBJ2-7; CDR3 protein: CASSSGGPSYEQYF
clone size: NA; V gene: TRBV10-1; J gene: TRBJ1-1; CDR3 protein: CASSGYRRMNTEAFF
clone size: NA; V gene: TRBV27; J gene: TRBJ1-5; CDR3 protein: CASSLVQGGQPQHF
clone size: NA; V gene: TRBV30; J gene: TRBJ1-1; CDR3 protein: CAWSNTVNTEAFF
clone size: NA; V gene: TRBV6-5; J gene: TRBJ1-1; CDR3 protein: CASSKTGLNTEAFF
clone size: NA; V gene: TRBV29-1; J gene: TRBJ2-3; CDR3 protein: CSVEHLSGRAGDTQYF
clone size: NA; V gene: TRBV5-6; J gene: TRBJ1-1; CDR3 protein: CASSSYREANTEAFF
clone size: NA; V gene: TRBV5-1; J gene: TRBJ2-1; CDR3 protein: CASRGSGGARGNEQFF
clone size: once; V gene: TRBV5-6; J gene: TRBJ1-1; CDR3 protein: CASSPGAGRYGTEAFF
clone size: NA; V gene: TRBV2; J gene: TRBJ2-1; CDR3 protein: CASKGREQFF
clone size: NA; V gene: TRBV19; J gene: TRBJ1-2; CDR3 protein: CASKSRGFRTGQIYGYTF
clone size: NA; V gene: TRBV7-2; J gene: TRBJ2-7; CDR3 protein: CASSLPSSGRTVAKEQYF
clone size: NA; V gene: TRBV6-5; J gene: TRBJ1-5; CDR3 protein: CASSYSGSHSNQPQHF
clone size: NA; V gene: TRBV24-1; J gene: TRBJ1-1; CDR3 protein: CATMDRANTEAFF
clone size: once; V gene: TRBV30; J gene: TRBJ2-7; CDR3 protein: CAWNNKGTGGYEQYF
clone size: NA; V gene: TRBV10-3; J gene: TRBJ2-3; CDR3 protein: CAISEGGDTQYF
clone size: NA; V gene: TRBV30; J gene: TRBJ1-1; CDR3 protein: CAWRTNPNTEAFF
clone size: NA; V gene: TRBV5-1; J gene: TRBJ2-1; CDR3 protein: CASSLLASGMISSYNEQFF
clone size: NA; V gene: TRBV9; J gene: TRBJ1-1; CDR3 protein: CASSIIDGTGGTEAFF
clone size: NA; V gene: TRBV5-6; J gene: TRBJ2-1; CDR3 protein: CASSKGGTSGYEQFF
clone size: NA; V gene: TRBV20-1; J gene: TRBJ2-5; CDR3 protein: CSASYQETQYF
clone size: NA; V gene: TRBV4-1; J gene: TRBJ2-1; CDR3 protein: CASSRVRAVNNEQFF
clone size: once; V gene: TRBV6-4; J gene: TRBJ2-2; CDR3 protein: CASSPRLAGGAGELFF
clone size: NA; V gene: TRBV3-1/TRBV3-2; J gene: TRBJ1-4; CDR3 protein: CASSQGAGAPMEKLFF
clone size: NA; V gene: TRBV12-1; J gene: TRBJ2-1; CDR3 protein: CASNRGGTGTYNEQFF
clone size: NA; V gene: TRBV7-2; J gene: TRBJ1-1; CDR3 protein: CASSSQGIGTEAFF
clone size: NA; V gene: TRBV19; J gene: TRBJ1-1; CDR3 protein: CASSAGGWGTEAFF
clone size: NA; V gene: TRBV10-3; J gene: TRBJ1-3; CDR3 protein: CAISDDAGAGNTIYF
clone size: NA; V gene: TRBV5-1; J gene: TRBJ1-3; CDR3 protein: CASSADRTGNTIYF
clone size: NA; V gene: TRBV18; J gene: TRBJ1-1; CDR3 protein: CASSPTGLNTEAFF
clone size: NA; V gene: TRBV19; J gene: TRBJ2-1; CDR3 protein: CASSWGLVRDEQFF
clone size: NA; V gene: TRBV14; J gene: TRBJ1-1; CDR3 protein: CASRPQGNTEAFF
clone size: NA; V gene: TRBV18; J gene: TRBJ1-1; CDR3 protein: CASSLGNRGDTEAFF